This is a list of T cell receptor beta chains from one sample in a study of cytomegalovirus exposure and HLA in healthy donors. The method was immunoSEQ multiplex PCR; TCRdb's version includes in-frame clones alone and lacks a portion of them. This sample has 150,000 to 200,000 clones, with about 75% found just once. Sequencing was done on a sample of PBMCs. Source of these receptors: a woman aged 45 to 65 in good health and CMV-seropositive. The CDR3 runs from the conserved cysteine through the conserved F or W. The D gene is left open where the match is weak. Size values are once, few and many counts, or a class for expanded clones, and some rows have none.

abundance: once
v_gene: TRBV7-9
j_gene: TRBJ1-6
d_gene: TRBD1
CDR3aa: CASGGTDNSPLHF
CDR3nt: TGTGCCAGCGGGGGGACAGATAATTCACCCCTCCACTTT

abundance: .
v_gene: TRBV6-1
j_gene: TRBJ1-2
d_gene: .
CDR3aa: CASSEVGPPRDGYTF
CDR3nt: TGTGCCAGCAGTGAAGTCGGCCCACCCCGGGATGGCTACACCTTC

abundance: .
v_gene: TRBV6-4
j_gene: TRBJ2-5
d_gene: .
CDR3aa: CASLGSGHLQETQYF
CDR3nt: TGTGCCAGCTTAGGATCGGGACATCTCCAAGAGACCCAGTACTTC

abundance: .
v_gene: TRBV7-9
j_gene: TRBJ1-6
d_gene: .
CDR3aa: CSSSSAGSSNSPLHF
CDR3nt: TGTTCCAGCAGCTCGGCGGGCAGCTCAAATTCACCCCTCCACTTT

abundance: .
v_gene: TRBV2
j_gene: TRBJ2-3
d_gene: TRBD2
CDR3aa: CASGPYRGGLDTQYF
CDR3nt: TGTGCCAGCGGGCCCTACCGGGGGGGCCTGGATACGCAGTATTTT

abundance: .
v_gene: TRBV4-1
j_gene: TRBJ2-2
d_gene: TRBD1
CDR3aa: CASSPGQENTGELFF
CDR3nt: TGCGCCAGCAGTCCTGGACAGGAGAACACCGGGGAGCTGTTTTTT

abundance: .
v_gene: TRBV5-8
j_gene: TRBJ1-6
d_gene: .
CDR3aa: CASSPRESSYNSPLHF
CDR3nt: TGTGCCAGCTCCCCTCGGGAGAGCTCCTATAATTCACCCCTCCACTTT

abundance: .
v_gene: TRBV28
j_gene: TRBJ1-1
d_gene: TRBD1
CDR3aa: CASIPAGGEAFF
CDR3nt: TGTGCCAGCATTCCAGCAGGGGGCGAAGCTTTCTTT

abundance: .
v_gene: TRBV2
j_gene: TRBJ1-2
d_gene: TRBD1
CDR3aa: CASSYTGGAGYTF
CDR3nt: TGTGCCAGCAGTTACACAGGGGGAGCTGGCTACACCTTC

abundance: .
v_gene: TRBV5-1
j_gene: TRBJ1-2
d_gene: .
CDR3aa: CASSTGRYGYTF
CDR3nt: TGCGCCAGCAGTACAGGGCGGTATGGCTACACCTTC

abundance: few
v_gene: TRBV5-4
j_gene: TRBJ2-7
d_gene: .
CDR3aa: CASRSGEEGADTYEQYF
CDR3nt: TGTGCCAGCAGGTCGGGGGAGGAGGGAGCGGACACCTACGAGCAGTACTTC

abundance: once
v_gene: TRBV6-1
j_gene: TRBJ2-2
d_gene: TRBD1
CDR3aa: CASDDRGNTGELFF
CDR3nt: TGTGCCAGCGACGACAGGGGGAACACCGGGGAGCTGTTTTTT

abundance: .
v_gene: TRBV11-1
j_gene: TRBJ2-5
d_gene: .
CDR3aa: CASSLTGETQYF
CDR3nt: TGCGCCAGCAGCTTGACAGGAGAGACCCAGTACTTC

abundance: .
v_gene: TRBV6-6
j_gene: TRBJ1-2
d_gene: TRBD1
CDR3aa: CASSYGAGGYGYTF
CDR3nt: TGTGCCAGCAGTTACGGCGCAGGGGGCTATGGCTACACCTTC

abundance: .
v_gene: TRBV7-9
j_gene: TRBJ1-3
d_gene: .
CDR3aa: CASSLAVLSSGNTIYF
CDR3nt: TGTGCCAGCAGCTTAGCCGTCCTTAGCTCTGGAAACACCATATATTTT

abundance: .
v_gene: TRBV2
j_gene: TRBJ1-5
d_gene: .
CDR3aa: CASSEQQVNQPQHF
CDR3nt: TGTGCCAGCAGTGAACAACAGGTTAATCAGCCCCAGCATTTT

abundance: .
v_gene: TRBV6-6
j_gene: TRBJ1-1
d_gene: TRBD1
CDR3aa: CASSETGTGDTEAFF
CDR3nt: TGTGCCAGCAGTGAGACCGGGACAGGGGACACTGAAGCTTTCTTT

abundance: .
v_gene: TRBV5-6
j_gene: TRBJ1-1
d_gene: .
CDR3aa: CASSLVGADFLMNTEAFF
CDR3nt: TGTGCCAGCAGCCTGGTGGGGGCGGACTTTCTAATGAACACTGAAGCTTTCTTT

abundance: .
v_gene: TRBV29-1
j_gene: TRBJ1-2
d_gene: .
CDR3aa: CSVEGSYPNYGYTF
CDR3nt: TGCAGCGTTGAAGGCAGTTACCCTAACTATGGCTACACCTTC

abundance: .
v_gene: TRBV27
j_gene: TRBJ1-2
d_gene: TRBD1
CDR3aa: CASSRRQGGLGGYTF
CDR3nt: TGTGCCAGCAGTCGGAGACAGGGCGGTTTGGGTGGCTACACCTTC

abundance: few
v_gene: TRBV6-5
j_gene: TRBJ1-5
d_gene: .
CDR3aa: CASSYSQGYQPQHF
CDR3nt: TGTGCCAGCAGTTACTCACAGGGCTATCAGCCCCAGCATTTT

abundance: .
v_gene: TRBV5-6
j_gene: TRBJ2-4
d_gene: TRBD2
CDR3aa: CASSLLAGKAKNIQYF
CDR3nt: TGTGCCAGCAGCTTATTAGCGGGGAAAGCCAAAAACATTCAGTACTTC

abundance: few
v_gene: TRBV11-3
j_gene: TRBJ2-2
d_gene: TRBD2
CDR3aa: CASSLGLGGGGELFF
CDR3nt: TGTGCCAGCAGCCTGGGACTAGGAGGGGGCGGGGAGCTGTTTTTT

abundance: .
v_gene: TRBV10-3
j_gene: TRBJ1-1
d_gene: TRBD1
CDR3aa: CATIDREVTEAFF
CDR3nt: TGTGCCACGATAGACAGGGAGGTCACTGAAGCTTTCTTT

abundance: few
v_gene: TRBV18
j_gene: TRBJ1-1
d_gene: .
CDR3aa: CASSPLVGGTSGTEAFF
CDR3nt: TGTGCCAGCTCACCTTTGGTGGGGGGGACCTCGGGCACTGAAGCTTTCTTT

abundance: .
v_gene: TRBV5-4
j_gene: TRBJ2-7
d_gene: TRBD1
CDR3aa: CASSSGTGIYEQYF
CDR3nt: TGTGCCAGCAGCTCCGGGACAGGGATATACGAGCAGTACTTC

abundance: .
v_gene: TRBV18
j_gene: TRBJ1-4
d_gene: .
CDR3aa: CASSPNAANEKLFF
CDR3nt: TGTGCCAGCTCACCTAACGCGGCTAATGAAAAACTGTTTTTT

abundance: .
v_gene: TRBV7-9
j_gene: TRBJ2-7
d_gene: TRBD1
CDR3aa: CASSLADRVYEQYF
CDR3nt: TGTGCCAGCAGCTTAGCCGACAGGGTCTACGAGCAGTACTTC

abundance: .
v_gene: TRBV5-1
j_gene: TRBJ1-3
d_gene: .
CDR3aa: CASSLGAGISSGNTIYF
CDR3nt: TGCGCCAGCAGCTTGGGAGCGGGAATAAGCTCTGGAAACACCATATATTTT

abundance: .
v_gene: TRBV19
j_gene: TRBJ2-3
d_gene: TRBD2
CDR3aa: CASSIELAGGRDTQYF
CDR3nt: TGTGCCAGTAGTATAGAACTAGCGGGGGGGCGGGATACGCAGTATTTT

abundance: .
v_gene: TRBV5-4
j_gene: TRBJ2-1
d_gene: TRBD2
CDR3aa: CASSWGPGLANNEQFF
CDR3nt: TGTGCCAGCAGCTGGGGACCGGGACTAGCCAACAATGAGCAGTTCTTC

abundance: .
v_gene: TRBV10-3
j_gene: TRBJ2-2
d_gene: TRBD1
CDR3aa: CATKGQANTGELFF
CDR3nt: TGTGCCACCAAAGGACAGGCGAACACCGGGGAGCTGTTTTTT

abundance: .
v_gene: TRBV5-4
j_gene: TRBJ1-3
d_gene: .
CDR3aa: CASSLAFSGNTIYF
CDR3nt: TGTGCCAGCAGCTTGGCCTTCTCTGGAAACACCATATATTTT

abundance: .
v_gene: TRBV2
j_gene: TRBJ2-7
d_gene: TRBD1
CDR3aa: CASSETGTGTNNEQYF
CDR3nt: TGTGCCAGCAGTGAAACCGGGACAGGGACGAACAACGAGCAGTACTTC

abundance: .
v_gene: TRBV2
j_gene: TRBJ2-7
d_gene: TRBD1
CDR3aa: CASTDPGTAYEQYF
CDR3nt: TGTGCCAGCACCGACCCGGGGACAGCCTACGAGCAGTACTTC

abundance: .
v_gene: TRBV7-8
j_gene: TRBJ1-2
d_gene: TRBD1
CDR3aa: CASSWDRFYGYTF
CDR3nt: TGTGCCAGCAGCTGGGACAGGTTCTATGGCTACACCTTC

abundance: .
v_gene: TRBV7-2
j_gene: TRBJ2-7
d_gene: .
CDR3aa: CASSLVYWTAESYEQYF
CDR3nt: TGTGCCAGCAGCCTAGTCTACTGGACAGCCGAATCCTACGAGCAGTACTTC

abundance: .
v_gene: TRBV5-6
j_gene: TRBJ1-2
d_gene: TRBD1
CDR3aa: CASSRDRGDGYTF
CDR3nt: TGTGCCAGCAGCCGAGACAGGGGGGACGGCTACACCTTC

abundance: .
v_gene: TRBV15
j_gene: TRBJ2-3
d_gene: .
CDR3aa: CATSDLGQGVLDTQYF
CDR3nt: TGTGCCACCAGCGACCTGGGGCAGGGCGTTTTAGATACGCAGTATTTT

abundance: .
v_gene: TRBV6-1
j_gene: TRBJ1-4
d_gene: .
CDR3aa: CASSAPILRGSNEKLFF
CDR3nt: TGTGCCAGCAGTGCTCCTATCCTGCGGGGATCTAATGAAAAACTGTTTTTT

abundance: .
v_gene: TRBV7-9
j_gene: TRBJ2-1
d_gene: TRBD2
CDR3aa: CASSLVASGGSYNEQFF
CDR3nt: TGTGCCAGCAGCTTAGTGGCTAGCGGGGGCAGTTACAATGAGCAGTTCTTC

abundance: .
v_gene: TRBV5-1
j_gene: TRBJ2-7
d_gene: .
CDR3aa: CASSLPVGRDNYEQYF
CDR3nt: TGCGCCAGCAGCCTCCCAGTTGGCAGGGACAACTACGAGCAGTACTTC